This T cell receptor beta chain derives from a study of a mutant IDH1 vaccine in newly diagnosed glioma. Background on the study: The initiation of vaccination occurred 4-6 weeks after radiotherapy alone, or with temozolomide cycles.

Points on this clone: Its antigen remains unidentified.

Some clones are missing from TCRdb's copy, which holds only in-frame ones; the method was immunoSEQ multiplex PCR. The repertoire holds 30,000 or so clones, 79% seen once, with roughly 8.8% in the top ten. The germline CDR1 and CDR2 sequences are KGHSH and LQKENI. The CDR3 is 16 amino acids. V gave up 4 bases and J gave up 4 bases; unmatched junction bases: 8. Described time point: week 35, safety follow-up. In every dose of vaccine, 300 ug of mutant IDH1 20-mer peptide was given alongside topical imiquimod. The starting material was PBMCs, obtained from a glioma patient whose treatment included an IDH1 peptide vaccine. The chain links TRBV18 to TRBJ2-1; 9 bases map to TRBD1. The receptor was isolated from a woman younger than 45 with glioma. Some clones in this sample may be carry-over from other donors' samples. The CDR3 is CASSRQQGAVYNEQFF. The CDR3 region has the DNA TGTGCCAGCTCACGTCAACAGGGGGCGGTTTACAATGAGCAGTTCTTC. Variable domain in full (rest from reference TRBV18 and TRBJ2-1): NAGVMQNPRHLVRRRGQEARLRCSPMKGHSHVYWYRQLPEEGLKFMVYLQKENIIDESGMPKERFSAEFPKEGPSILRIQQVVRGDSAAYFCASSRQQGAVYNEQFFGPGTRLTVL.